This T cell receptor (beta chain) appears in the sequencing data of a study of T cells in Graves' hyperthyroidism and ophthalmopathy. Study context: Blood from the periphery was taken at initial diagnosis, before any treatment. Regarding the study as a whole: Blood also contained most expanded thyroid clonotypes above 0.001.

As to this clonotype: Its specificity is unknown.

Authors of the study amplified TCR beta CDR3 regions from RNA transcripts. HTBI primers were used for first-round RT-PCR of the TCR CDR3. Via MiXCR, TCRdb re-called the multiplex PCR reads, giving one row per CDR3 protein. Counted here are tens of thousands of distinct CDR3 sequences, around 52% occurring once; the ten biggest clones make up 20% to 30%. Ophthalmopathy patients had Clinical Activity Score at least 3, NOSPECS grade at least 4, duration under 3 months. This CDR3 region has 14 residues. Trimming shortened V by 4 bases and J by 5 bases, and 11 bases separated the two germline ends. The germline V gene encodes CDR1 LNHDA and CDR2 SQIVND (reference sequence).

This clonotype was sampled from a woman between 40 and 55 years old with Graves' ophthalmopathy. Sequencing used blood. The chain joins TRBV19 to TRBJ1-4, with D possibly being TRBD1 (5 bases). The CDR3 bases are TGTGCCAGTAGTACGCAACAGGAGAATGAAAAACTGTTTTTT. Translation gives CASSTQQENEKLFF. Looking up the rest from reference TRBV19 and TRBJ1-4 gives the full variable domain: DGGITQSPKYLFRKEGQNVTLSCEQNLNHDAMYWYRQDPGQGLRLIYYSQIVNDFQKGDIAEGYSVSREKKESFPLTVTSAQKNPTAFYLCASSTQQENEKLFFGSGTQLSVL.